The rows below give T cell receptor beta chains drawn from one sample of a study of T cells after yellow fever vaccination. TCRdb reprocessed the 5' RACE reads with MiXCR, giving one entry per CDR3 protein. The data contain about 580,000 distinct CDR3 sequences, roughly a sixth of them seen just once; the ten biggest clones take up 17%. The sequenced sample was PBMCs, obtained 5 days after the first yellow fever vaccination. Source of these receptors: a man aged 18-30 years who received the YFV17D yellow fever vaccine. Both conserved end residues are trimmed from each CDR3.

J gene,V gene,CDR3 protein
TRBJ1-6,TRBV13,ASSLGGWNSPLH
TRBJ1-1,TRBV4-1,ASSQVKGITEAF
TRBJ2-7,TRBV7-6,ASSLGPSPGYEQY
TRBJ1-1,TRBV11-2,ASSPSRMTVEAF
TRBJ2-1,TRBV4-3,ASSQELSNEQF
TRBJ2-7,TRBV2,ASILGQGNEQY
TRBJ2-2,TRBV5-1,ASSWGQVITGELF
TRBJ2-5,TRBV5-6,ASSLPDHPSETQY
TRBJ2-5,TRBV12-3/TRBV12-4,ASRPGQTQETQY
TRBJ2-7,TRBV7-9,ASSPAKPDEQY
TRBJ2-1,TRBV19,ASSHTGGVYNEQF
TRBJ2-5,TRBV6-2/TRBV6-3,ASNLGGETQY
TRBJ2-1,TRBV7-3,ASSPGTLYNEQF
TRBJ1-1,TRBV30,AWSRLNTEAF
TRBJ2-4,TRBV4-1,ASSQDDQGSSGGGNIQY
TRBJ2-3,TRBV19,ASSEITSTDTQY
TRBJ2-5,TRBV16,ASSAPGAETQY
TRBJ2-6,TRBV5-1,ASSLGQTSGANVLT
TRBJ2-6,TRBV7-9,ASSSTSSGANVLT
TRBJ1-4,TRBV24-1,ATHGHGQDDFATNEKLF